This is a list of T cell receptor beta chains from one sample in a study of T cell responses to AZD1222 COVID-19 vaccine. This table comes from immunoSEQ multiplex PCR, and its TCRdb copy is limited to in-frame clones, with some not included. The repertoire has 85,000 to 110,000 clones, 91% of them found once; the top ten carry less than 55%. The material was peripheral blood, obtained on day 0 of AZD1222 vaccination. The receptors come from an adult in good health. Both conserved end residues are part of each CDR3. D genes are given only for firm matches. Rows may omit the clone size; those that give it use once, few, many or a size class.

V gene,D gene,clone size,J gene,CDR3 protein,CDR3 DNA
TRBV30,NA,NA,TRBJ2-7,CAWAGVYEQYF,TGTGCCTGGGCCGGGGTCTACGAGCAGTACTTC
TRBV27,NA,NA,TRBJ2-1,CASSLLGARPNEQFF,TGTGCCAGCAGCCTACTAGGGGCTCGGCCCAATGAGCAGTTCTTC
TRBV28,NA,NA,TRBJ2-4,CASSLHSLAKNIQYF,TGTGCCAGCAGTTTACATTCTCTAGCCAAAAACATTCAGTACTTC
TRBV5-1,NA,NA,TRBJ1-2,CASSLASGARHGYTF,TGCGCCAGCAGCTTGGCAAGCGGTGCCAGACATGGCTACACCTTC
TRBV28,NA,NA,TRBJ2-7,CASTSSLGRNEQYF,TGTGCCAGCACCAGCAGTCTAGGTCGGAACGAGCAGTACTTC
TRBV7-9,NA,NA,TRBJ1-6,CASSSDTNNSPLHF,TGTGCCAGCAGCTCGGACACCAATAATTCACCCCTCCACTTT
TRBV19,TRBD1,NA,TRBJ1-5,CASSMRGRNNQPQHF,TGTGCCAGTAGTATGAGGGGGCGTAACAATCAGCCCCAGCATTTT
TRBV21-1,NA,NA,TRBJ1-4,CATSLRARKPEKLFF,TGTGCCACCTCACTTCGGGCCCGAAAACCTGAAAAACTGTTTTTT
TRBV5-1,TRBD2,NA,TRBJ2-7,CASSLRPSGGPYEQYF,TGCGCCAGCAGCTTGCGGCCTAGCGGGGGCCCCTACGAGCAGTACTTC
TRBV18,TRBD2,NA,TRBJ2-7,CASSPPGGQSKQYF,TGTGCCAGCTCACCGCCGGGAGGTCAGAGCAAGCAGTACTTC
TRBV5-8,NA,NA,TRBJ1-5,CASSLGGFDRPQHF,TGTGCCAGCAGCTTGGGTGGATTCGATCGTCCCCAGCATTTT
TRBV7-9,TRBD1,NA,TRBJ1-1,CASSLGSQGDTEAFF,TGTGCCAGCAGCTTAGGTAGTCAGGGGGACACTGAAGCTTTCTTT
TRBV19,TRBD1,once,TRBJ1-5,CASRPTGISNQPQHF,TGTGCCAGTAGACCGACAGGGATTAGCAATCAGCCCCAGCATTTT
TRBV28,TRBD2,NA,TRBJ2-7,CASSPKLGGRTPYEQYF,TGTGCCAGCAGCCCAAAACTGGGCGGGAGGACGCCCTACGAGCAGTACTTC
TRBV2,NA,NA,TRBJ1-6,CASVSGESSPLHF,TGTGCCAGCGTTTCAGGGGAGAGTTCACCCCTCCACTTT
TRBV4-2,TRBD1,once,TRBJ1-4,CASSQDLGGQGREKLFF,TGTGCCAGCAGCCAAGATCTGGGGGGACAGGGACGGGAAAAACTGTTTTTT
TRBV7-8,NA,NA,TRBJ2-7,CASSLGVGAQSYEQYF,TGTGCCAGCAGCTTAGGAGTGGGGGCACAGAGCTACGAGCAGTACTTC
TRBV29-1,NA,NA,TRBJ1-1,CSVLGLGEAFF,TGCAGCGTTTTGGGGTTGGGTGAAGCTTTCTTT
TRBV2,NA,NA,TRBJ1-4,CASSGDISNEKLFF,TGTGCCAGCAGTGGGGACATCTCTAATGAAAAACTGTTTTTT
TRBV7-2,NA,NA,TRBJ2-2,CASSRENTGELFF,TGTGCCAGCAGCAGGGAGAACACCGGGGAGCTGTTTTTT
TRBV28,NA,NA,TRBJ2-7,CASSLPAGEQYF,TGTGCCAGCAGTTTACCTGCGGGGGAGCAGTACTTC
TRBV7-3,NA,NA,TRBJ1-1,CASSLISGARTEAFF,TGTGCCAGCAGCTTAATCTCGGGGGCGAGGACTGAAGCTTTCTTT
TRBV10-2,TRBD2,NA,TRBJ2-3,CASGTGTSGNSTDTQYF,TGCGCCAGCGGCACCGGGACTAGCGGGAATAGCACAGATACGCAGTATTTT
TRBV21-1,NA,NA,TRBJ1-1,CASSKEVGRPTEAFF,TGTGCCAGCAGCAAAGAGGTAGGGCGTCCCACTGAAGCTTTCTTT
TRBV7-8,NA,NA,TRBJ2-3,CASSFSTDTQYF,TGTGCCAGCAGCTTTAGCACAGATACGCAGTATTTT
TRBV5-6,NA,NA,TRBJ2-1,CASSAGLWNEQFF,TGTGCCAGCAGCGCGGGGCTGTGGAATGAGCAGTTCTTC
TRBV5-1,TRBD1,NA,TRBJ1-2,CASSLAGQGGDGYTF,TGCGCCAGCAGCTTGGCCGGTCAAGGGGGCGATGGCTACACCTTC
TRBV27,NA,NA,TRBJ2-3,CASSLQARTYTDTQYF,TGTGCCAGCAGTTTACAAGCCCGGACTTACACAGATACGCAGTATTTT
TRBV28,NA,NA,TRBJ2-7,CASNQGGASYEQYF,TGTGCCAGCAACCAAGGGGGAGCTAGCTACGAGCAGTACTTC
TRBV7-3,TRBD2,NA,TRBJ2-5,CASSFWGGAQETQYF,TGTGCCAGCAGCTTCTGGGGAGGGGCCCAAGAGACCCAGTACTTC
TRBV7-2,NA,NA,TRBJ2-7,CASSSNLLGNEQYF,TGTGCCAGCAGCTCTAATTTACTAGGAAACGAGCAGTACTTC
TRBV27,NA,NA,TRBJ2-7,CASNIKLHEQYF,TGTGCCAGCAACATTAAGTTACACGAGCAGTACTTC
TRBV5-1,TRBD1,NA,TRBJ2-7,CASSLEGRGRPIQYF,TGCGCCAGCAGCTTGGAGGGCAGGGGGCGGCCTATTCAGTACTTC
TRBV7-2,TRBD2,NA,TRBJ2-7,CASSLGPTSAYYEQYF,TGTGCCAGCAGCTTAGGTCCGACTAGCGCTTACTACGAGCAGTACTTC
TRBV19,TRBD2,NA,TRBJ2-5,CASTDSAGVETQYF,TGTGCCAGTACCGATTCAGCGGGAGTAGAGACCCAGTACTTC
TRBV27,NA,NA,TRBJ2-1,CASSLTIVSGYNEQFF,TGTGCCAGCAGTTTAACGATCGTTAGCGGATACAATGAGCAGTTCTTC
TRBV9,NA,NA,TRBJ2-2,CASSERTYTGELFF,TGTGCCAGCAGCGAACGGACGTACACCGGGGAGCTGTTTTTT
TRBV20-1,NA,NA,TRBJ1-2,CSAPMSGYTF,TGCAGTGCTCCGATGAGCGGCTACACCTTC
TRBV9,NA,NA,TRBJ2-4,CASTKEGGGLENIQYF,TGTGCCAGCACCAAGGAGGGAGGGGGTTTGGAAAACATTCAGTACTTC